One and the same sample provided the 2 T cell receptor beta chains below, sequenced in a study of OX40 agonist ivuxolimab in advanced cancers. Libraries were made using the immunoSEQ multiplex PCR assay. Imported from immuneACCESS, the table was reduced by TCRdb to in-frame sequences with V and J called. These copies leave out some clones; in studies compared against another copy, an unresolved V gene accounts for under half, and the cause of the remainder is not known. This sample gives tens of thousands of clones in total; roughly 90% of them show up just once. 2.6% of the sample is held by the ten biggest clonotypes. The sample consisted of CD4+ or CD8+ T cells sorted from blood, taken in a trial of the OX40 agonist ivuxolimab. Receptors originate from an adult with an advanced solid tumor such as melanoma, head and neck, liver or kidney cancer.

The V call is TRBV6-6, the J call TRBJ2-5; 8 nucleotides agree with TRBD2. In germline, CDR1 is MNHNY, CDR2 SVGAGI (reference sequence). Trimming removed 6 bases from V and 1 base from J; junction bases left unmatched: 4. CDR3 length equals 14 residues. The CDR3 here is CASSLTSGQETQYF. In nucleotides, the CDR3 is TGTGCCAGCAGCCTCACTAGCGGCCAAGAGACCCAGTACTTC.

This chain links TRBV27 with TRBJ2-7; 14 bases align to TRBD2. CDR3 length equals 16 residues. Germline CDR1 reads MNHEY; CDR2 reads SMNVEV (reference sequence). The V and J ends lost 6 bases and 7 bases, in that order; junction bases with no gene match: 11. CDR3 protein: CASSGGTSGSWGEQYF. The DNA of the CDR3 is TGTGCCAGCAGCGGTGGGACTAGCGGGAGTTGGGGAGAGCAGTACTTC.